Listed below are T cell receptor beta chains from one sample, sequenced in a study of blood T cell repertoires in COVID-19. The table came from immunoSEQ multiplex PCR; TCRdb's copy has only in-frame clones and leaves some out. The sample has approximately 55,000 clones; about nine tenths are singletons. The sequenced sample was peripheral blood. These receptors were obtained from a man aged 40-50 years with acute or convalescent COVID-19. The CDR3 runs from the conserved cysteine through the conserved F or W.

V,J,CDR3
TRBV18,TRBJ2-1,CASHENRGDAEQFF
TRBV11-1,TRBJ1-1,CASSKRGNTEAFF
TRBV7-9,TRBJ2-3,CASSNTRTSGSTDTQYF
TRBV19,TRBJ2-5,CASSLPGQGRETQYF
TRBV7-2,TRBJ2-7,CASNPRLAREQYF
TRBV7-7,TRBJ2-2,CASSSRTGNTGELFF
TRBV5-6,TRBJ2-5,CASSLTPQGEETQYF
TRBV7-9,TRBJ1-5,CASSPYRVTGGNQPQHF
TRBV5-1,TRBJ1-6,CASSPQGKHSPLHF
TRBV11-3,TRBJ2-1,CASSFWAGGKAGVEQFF